The clone carrying this T cell receptor (beta chain) was seen many times. The CDR3 sequence is 15 residues long. V was shortened by 2 bases and J by 10 bases, with 15 bases between the two germline ends. Per the germline V gene, CDR1 is MNHEY and CDR2 is SVGEGT. These data originate in a study of T cells after yellow fever vaccination. Each CDR3 protein is one row after TCRdb ran MiXCR on the 5' RACE reads. The repertoire holds roughly 350,000 distinct CDR3 sequences, approximately 4% seen once, with 20% to 25% in the top ten. This sequence was found in a man aged 18 to 30 who received the YFV17D yellow fever vaccine. The starting material was PBMCs, obtained 5 days after the yellow fever booster vaccination. The V gene is TRBV6-2 or TRBV6-3, the J gene TRBJ1-6, with D uncertain. CDR3 nucleotides: TGTGCCAGCAGTTACCCGAGTTTCCTCGGATCACCCCTCCACTTT. Residues: CASSYPSFLGSPLHF.